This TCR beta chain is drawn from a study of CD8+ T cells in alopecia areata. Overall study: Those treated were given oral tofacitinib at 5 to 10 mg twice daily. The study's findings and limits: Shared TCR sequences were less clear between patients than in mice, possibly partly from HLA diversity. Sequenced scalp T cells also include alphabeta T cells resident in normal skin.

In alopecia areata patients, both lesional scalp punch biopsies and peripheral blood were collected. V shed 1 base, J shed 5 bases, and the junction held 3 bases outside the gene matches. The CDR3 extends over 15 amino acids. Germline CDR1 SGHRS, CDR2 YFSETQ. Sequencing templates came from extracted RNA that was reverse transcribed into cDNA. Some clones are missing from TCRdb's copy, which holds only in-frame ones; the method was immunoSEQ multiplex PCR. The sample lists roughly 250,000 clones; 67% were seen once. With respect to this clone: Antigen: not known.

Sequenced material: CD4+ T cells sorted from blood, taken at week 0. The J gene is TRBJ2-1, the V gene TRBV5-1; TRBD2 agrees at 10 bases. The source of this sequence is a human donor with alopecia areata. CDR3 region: CASSLSGTSDNEQFF. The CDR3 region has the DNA TGCGCCAGCAGCTTGTCAGGGACTAGCGACAATGAGCAGTTCTTC.